These T cell receptor beta chains were read from a single sample in a study of beta chain features in type 1 diabetes. The data were produced by immunoSEQ multiplex PCR, yet TCRdb's version contains in-frame clones alone and is incomplete. The sample lists hundreds of thousands of clones, around 15% occurring once. Sequencing was carried out using naive CD4+ T cells from blood. The source is a man between 18 and 29 years old with type 1 diabetes. CDR3s include the opening cysteine and the closing phenylalanine or tryptophan. D genes are given only for firm matches. Some rows have no size entry. The others give once, few or many, or a class for an expanded clone.

.	.	TRBV4-1	TRBJ1-1	CASTGAAGGNTEAFF	TGCGCCAGCACCGGGGCTGCGGGTGGGAACACTGAAGCTTTCTTT
TRBD1	.	TRBV10-3	TRBJ2-3	CAARGPFITDTQYF	TGTGCCGCCAGGGGGCCCTTTATCACAGATACGCAGTATTTT
.	few	TRBV30	TRBJ1-3	CAWSEGTGNTIYF	TGTGCCTGGAGTGAAGGAACTGGAAACACCATATATTTT
.	.	TRBV14	TRBJ1-1	CASSPGRVRNTEAFF	TGTGCCAGCAGCCCTGGGAGGGTTCGGAACACTGAAGCTTTCTTT
.	.	TRBV15	TRBJ2-7	CATSRGKGSYEQYF	TGTGCCACCAGCAGAGGGAAGGGGTCCTACGAGCAGTACTTC
.	.	TRBV10-2	TRBJ2-1	CASSVLASVLNEQFF	TGCGCCAGCAGCGTACTAGCTTCAGTCTTGAATGAGCAGTTCTTC
.	.	TRBV6-1	TRBJ2-7	CASSSGDYEQYF	TGTGCCAGCAGTTCAGGGGACTACGAGCAGTACTTC
TRBD1	few	TRBV5-1	TRBJ1-1	CASSFQGAPEAFF	TGCGCCAGCAGCTTCCAGGGGGCCCCTGAAGCTTTCTTT
TRBD1	.	TRBV28	TRBJ2-7	CASSTGTAEQYF	TGTGCCAGCAGCACCGGGACAGCCGAGCAGTACTTC
TRBD1	.	TRBV6-6	TRBJ1-4	CASSYSRQGNEKLFF	TGTGCCAGCAGTTACTCGAGACAGGGGAATGAAAAACTGTTTTTT
TRBD1	.	TRBV2	TRBJ1-1	CASSPTLPGLGGRRDTEAFF	TGTGCCAGCAGTCCAACTCTCCCTGGCTTAGGGGGCAGGAGGGACACTGAAGCTTTCTTT
.	many	TRBV7-2	TRBJ2-3	CASSRTDTQYF	TGTGCCAGCAGCCGGACAGATACGCAGTATTTT
TRBD1	few	TRBV19	TRBJ2-6	CASIDRAGANVLTF	TGTGCCAGTATAGACAGGGCTGGGGCCAACGTCCTGACTTTC
.	.	TRBV6-6	TRBJ1-2	CASSDGLRGEGYTF	TGTGCCAGCAGTGACGGGCTCCGAGGGGAAGGCTACACCTTC
.	few	TRBV4-1	TRBJ1-3	CASSQDSGPVQDTIYF	TGCGCCAGCAGCCAAGATTCAGGGCCCGTGCAAGACACCATATATTTT
.	few	TRBV30	TRBJ2-1	CAWSPTRAEQFF	TGTGCCTGGAGCCCCACTAGGGCTGAGCAGTTCTTC
.	.	TRBV5-1	TRBJ1-3	CASSATGSSGNTIYF	TGCGCCAGCAGCGCCACAGGCAGCTCTGGAAACACCATATATTTT
TRBD1	.	TRBV5-1	TRBJ2-1	CASSLGGTGWSEQFF	TGCGCCAGCAGCTTGGGTGGGACAGGGTGGTCTGAGCAGTTCTTC
TRBD1	few	TRBV5-1	TRBJ2-7	CASSRQGSYDEQYF	TGCGCCAGCAGTAGACAGGGGAGTTATGACGAGCAGTACTTC
.	.	TRBV2	TRBJ1-1	CASSDQGAVDAEAFF	TGTGCCAGCAGTGATCAAGGGGCCGTGGACGCTGAAGCTTTCTTT
.	few	TRBV6-6	TRBJ2-3	CATKPPQGYTDTQYF	TGTGCCACCAAACCCCCCCAGGGGTACACAGATACGCAGTATTTT
TRBD1	.	TRBV5-6	TRBJ2-1	CASTGVGQGVYNEQFF	TGTGCCAGCACCGGGGTGGGACAGGGGGTTTACAATGAGCAGTTCTTC
.	.	TRBV19	TRBJ1-5	CATRRSLDRNSNQPQHF	TGTGCCACCCGGAGATCATTGGACAGAAATAGCAATCAGCCCCAGCATTTT
TRBD1	.	TRBV29-1	TRBJ1-2	CSVVGSRTGGNYGYTF	TGCAGCGTTGTCGGGTCCCGGACAGGGGGTAACTATGGCTACACCTTC
TRBD1	few	TRBV7-9	TRBJ2-2	CASSWTGLNTGELFF	TGTGCCAGCAGCTGGACAGGGCTGAACACCGGGGAGCTGTTTTTT
TRBD1	.	TRBV2	TRBJ1-6	CASSEAPTGESPLHF	TGTGCCAGCAGTGAAGCCCCGACAGGGGAGTCACCCCTCCACTTT
TRBD2	.	TRBV29-1	TRBJ2-3	CSVETSADTQYF	TGCAGCGTTGAAACTAGCGCAGATACGCAGTATTTT
TRBD1	.	TRBV18	TRBJ1-1	CASSPRDSNTEAFF	TGTGCCAGCTCACCACGGGACAGCAACACTGAAGCTTTCTTT
.	.	TRBV28	TRBJ1-5	CASSSSGNQPQHF	TGTGCCAGCAGTTCATCCGGCAATCAGCCCCAGCATTTT
TRBD2	few	TRBV6-6	TRBJ2-5	CASSYSGGLLQETQYF	TGTGCCAGCAGTTACTCGGGGGGACTACTCCAAGAGACCCAGTACTTC
.	few	TRBV5-4	TRBJ2-5	CASSASPVYRRETQYF	TGTGCCAGCAGCGCGAGCCCGGTGTACAGGCGGGAGACCCAGTACTTC
.	.	TRBV2	TRBJ2-7	CASSRLVGSEQYF	TGTGCCAGCAGCCGACTTGTTGGTAGCGAGCAGTACTTC
TRBD1	.	TRBV4-2	TRBJ2-5	CASSHEDRAGETQYF	TGTGCCAGCAGCCATGAGGACAGGGCCGGGGAGACCCAGTACTTC
.	.	TRBV4-1	TRBJ1-2	CASSPGLWTLGGYTF	TGCGCCAGCAGCCCTGGACTCTGGACATTAGGTGGCTACACCTTC
.	.	TRBV2	TRBJ1-5	CASSFSGNQPQHF	TGTGCCAGCAGTTTCAGCGGCAATCAGCCCCAGCATTTT
.	few	TRBV4-1	TRBJ1-1	CASSRRSTEAFF	TGCGCCAGCAGCCGCAGAAGCACTGAAGCTTTCTTT
.	.	TRBV30	TRBJ2-1	CAWSVQGLGEQFF	TGTGCCTGGAGTGTACAAGGGTTAGGTGAGCAGTTCTTC
.	.	TRBV7-2	TRBJ2-7	CASSLAEGGYEQYF	TGTGCCAGCAGCTTAGCTGAGGGGGGCTACGAGCAGTACTTC
.	few	TRBV4-1	TRBJ2-1	CASSLELEGYNEQFF	TGCGCCAGCAGCCTAGAACTAGAAGGCTACAATGAGCAGTTCTTC
.	.	TRBV19	TRBJ2-1	CASSIPPRHGNEQFF	TGTGCCAGTAGTATTCCCCCCCGCCACGGCAATGAGCAGTTCTTC
.	few	TRBV5-1	TRBJ1-1	CASRDSAMNTEAFF	TGCGCCAGCAGGGACAGTGCTATGAACACTGAAGCTTTCTTT
TRBD1	few	TRBV14	TRBJ2-3	CASSQEFLYRGTTDTQYF	TGTGCCAGCAGCCAAGAATTCCTTTACAGGGGCACAACAGATACGCAGTATTTT
TRBD1	.	TRBV9	TRBJ1-6	CASSPRQGTSPLHF	TGTGCCAGCAGCCCCCGACAGGGGACCTCACCCCTCCACTTT
TRBD1	few	TRBV7-9	TRBJ1-1	CASSTQGAGTEAFF	TGTGCCAGCAGTACACAGGGGGCGGGCACTGAAGCTTTCTTT
.	few	TRBV7-3	TRBJ2-5	CASSPVSDRIPETQYF	TGTGCCAGCAGCCCCGTTTCGGACAGAATTCCGGAGACCCAGTACTTC
TRBD1	few	TRBV9	TRBJ1-4	CASSVNRGLNEKLFF	TGTGCCAGCAGCGTCAACAGGGGTCTTAATGAAAAACTGTTTTTT